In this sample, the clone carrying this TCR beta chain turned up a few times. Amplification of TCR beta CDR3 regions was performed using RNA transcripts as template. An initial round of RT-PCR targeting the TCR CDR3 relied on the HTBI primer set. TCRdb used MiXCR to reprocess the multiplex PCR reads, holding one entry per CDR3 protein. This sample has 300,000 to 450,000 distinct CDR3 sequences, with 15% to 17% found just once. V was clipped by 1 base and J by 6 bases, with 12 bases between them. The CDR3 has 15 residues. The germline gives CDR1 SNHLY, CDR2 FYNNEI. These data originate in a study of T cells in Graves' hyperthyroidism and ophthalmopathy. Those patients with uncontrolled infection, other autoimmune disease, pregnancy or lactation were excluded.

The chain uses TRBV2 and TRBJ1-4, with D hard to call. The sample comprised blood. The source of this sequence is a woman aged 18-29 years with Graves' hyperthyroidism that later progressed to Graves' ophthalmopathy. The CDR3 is CASSEEFSYYEKLFF. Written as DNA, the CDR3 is TGTGCCAGCAGTGAAGAATTCAGTTACTATGAAAAACTGTTTTTT.